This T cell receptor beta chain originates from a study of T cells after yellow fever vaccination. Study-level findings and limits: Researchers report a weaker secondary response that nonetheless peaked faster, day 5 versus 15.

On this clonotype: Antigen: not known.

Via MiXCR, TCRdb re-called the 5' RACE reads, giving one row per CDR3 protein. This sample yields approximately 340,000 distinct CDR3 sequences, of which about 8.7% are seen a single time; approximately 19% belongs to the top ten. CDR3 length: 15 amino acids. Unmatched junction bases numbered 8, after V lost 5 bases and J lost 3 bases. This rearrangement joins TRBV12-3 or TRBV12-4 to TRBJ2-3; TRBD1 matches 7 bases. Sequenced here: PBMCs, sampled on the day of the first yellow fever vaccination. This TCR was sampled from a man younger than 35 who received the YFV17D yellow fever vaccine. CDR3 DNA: TGTGCCAGCAGTCTCGACAGGGCTGAGACAGATACGCAGTATTTT. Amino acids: CASSLDRAETDTQYF.